This T cell receptor beta chain was obtained from a study of blood T cell repertoires in COVID-19. Overall study context: The study drew acute and convalescent COVID-19 samples from the United States, Italy and Spain. From T cells, B-cell-depleted T cells, or PBMCs came the material, which was cDNA or gDNA.

In germline, CDR1 is SGHRS, CDR2 YFSETQ. The V end lost 1 base, the J end lost 4 bases, and 6 bases lay between the germline ends. The CDR3 is 13 residues long. Original methodology: Reference gene primer amplification yielded estimated nucleated cell counts. TCRdb keeps only in-frame clones here, not all; method: immunoSEQ multiplex PCR. The V and J calls and clone size are taken from that table; D and trimming were inferred from the DNA. Here the sample spans tens of thousands of clones, 80% to 90% being singletons. The V and J genes are TRBV5-1 and TRBJ1-3, with D unresolved. Input material: peripheral blood. The receptor comes from a woman aged 55-75 years with acute or convalescent COVID-19. The CDR3 loop reads CASSLLGGNTIYF. The CDR3 DNA sequence: TGCGCCAGCAGCTTGCTCGGGGGAAACACCATATATTTT.